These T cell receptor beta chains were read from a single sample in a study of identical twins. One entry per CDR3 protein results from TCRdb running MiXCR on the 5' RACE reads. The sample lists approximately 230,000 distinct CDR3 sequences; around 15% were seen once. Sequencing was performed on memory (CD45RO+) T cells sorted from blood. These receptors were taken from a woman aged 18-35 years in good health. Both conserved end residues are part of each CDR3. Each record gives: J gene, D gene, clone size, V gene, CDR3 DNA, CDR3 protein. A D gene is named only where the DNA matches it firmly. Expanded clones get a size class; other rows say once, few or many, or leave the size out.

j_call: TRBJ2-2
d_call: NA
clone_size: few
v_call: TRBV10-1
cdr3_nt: TGCGCCAGCAGTCACTCGCGGGGATTGCTGTTTTTT
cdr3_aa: CASSHSRGLLFF

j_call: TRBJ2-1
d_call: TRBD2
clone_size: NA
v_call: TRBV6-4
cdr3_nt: TGTGCCAGCAGTGAATACGGGACTAGGGTGAATGAGCAGTTCTTC
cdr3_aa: CASSEYGTRVNEQFF

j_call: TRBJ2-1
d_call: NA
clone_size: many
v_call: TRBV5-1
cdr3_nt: TGCGCCAGCAGAAGAATAGAGAGCTCCTACAATGAGCAGTTCTTC
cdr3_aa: CASRRIESSYNEQFF

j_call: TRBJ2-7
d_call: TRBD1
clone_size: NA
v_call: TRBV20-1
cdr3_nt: TGCAGTGCCACGACAGGGTTCGGCTACGAGCAGTACTTC
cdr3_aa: CSATTGFGYEQYF

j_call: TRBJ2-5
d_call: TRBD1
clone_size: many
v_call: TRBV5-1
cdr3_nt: TGCGCCAGCAGCTCCGGACAGGGACAAGAGACCCAGTACTTC
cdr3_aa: CASSSGQGQETQYF

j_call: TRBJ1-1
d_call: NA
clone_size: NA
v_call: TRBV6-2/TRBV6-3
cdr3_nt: TGTGCCAGCAGTTACCGGCGGAGGAACACTGAAGCTTTCTTT
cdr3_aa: CASSYRRRNTEAFF

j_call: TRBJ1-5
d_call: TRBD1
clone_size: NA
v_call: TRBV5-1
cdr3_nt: TGCGCCAGCAGCCCCGACAGGGGCCCAGATCAGCCCCAGCATTTT
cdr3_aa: CASSPDRGPDQPQHF

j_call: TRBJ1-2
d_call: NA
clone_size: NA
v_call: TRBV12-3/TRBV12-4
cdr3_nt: TGTGCCAGCAGTTTCGAAATCTATGGCTACACCTTC
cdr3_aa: CASSFEIYGYTF

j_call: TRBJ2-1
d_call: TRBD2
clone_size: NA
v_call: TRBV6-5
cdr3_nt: TGTGCCAGCAGTTACTCGCAGGTGGCGGGGGTTTACAATGAGCAGTTCTTC
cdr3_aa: CASSYSQVAGVYNEQFF

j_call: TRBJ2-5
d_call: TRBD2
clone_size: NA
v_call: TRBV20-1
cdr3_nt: TGCAGTGCCGGGGGTGGCGGGAGCACGGAGACCCAGTACTTC
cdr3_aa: CSAGGGGSTETQYF